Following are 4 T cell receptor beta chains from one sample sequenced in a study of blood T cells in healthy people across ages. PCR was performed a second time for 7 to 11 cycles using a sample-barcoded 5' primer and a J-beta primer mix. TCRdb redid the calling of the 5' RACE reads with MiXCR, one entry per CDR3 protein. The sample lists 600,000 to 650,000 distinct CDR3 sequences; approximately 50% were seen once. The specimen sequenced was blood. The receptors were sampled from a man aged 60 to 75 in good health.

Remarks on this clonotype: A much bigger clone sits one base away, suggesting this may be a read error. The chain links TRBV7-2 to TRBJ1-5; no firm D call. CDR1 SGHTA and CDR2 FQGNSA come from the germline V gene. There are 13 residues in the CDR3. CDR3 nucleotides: TGTGCCAACAGCCCTGATCGCAATCAGCCCCAGCATTTT. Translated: CANSPDRNQPQHF.

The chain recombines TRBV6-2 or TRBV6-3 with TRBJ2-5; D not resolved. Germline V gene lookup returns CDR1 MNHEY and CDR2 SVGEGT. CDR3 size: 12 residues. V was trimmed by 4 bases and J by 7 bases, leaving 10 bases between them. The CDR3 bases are TGTGCCAGCAGTTGGAGCAGCAGGACCCAGTACTTC. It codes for CASSWSSRTQYF.

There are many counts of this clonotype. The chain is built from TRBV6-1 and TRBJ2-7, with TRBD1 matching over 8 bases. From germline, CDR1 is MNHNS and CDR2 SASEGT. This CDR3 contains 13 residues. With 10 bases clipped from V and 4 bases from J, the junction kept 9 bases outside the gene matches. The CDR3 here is CATCDRGWYEQYF. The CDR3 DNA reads TGTGCCACGTGTGACAGGGGATGGTACGAGCAGTACTTC.

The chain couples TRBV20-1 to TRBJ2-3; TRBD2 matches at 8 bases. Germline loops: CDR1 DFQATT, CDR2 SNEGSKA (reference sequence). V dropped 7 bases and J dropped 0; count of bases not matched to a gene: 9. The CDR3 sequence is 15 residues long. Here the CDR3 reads CSVAGGPHSTDTQYF. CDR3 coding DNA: TGCAGTGTGGCGGGGGGCCCCCATAGCACAGATACGCAGTATTTT.